The clone carrying this T cell receptor beta chain was counted once. Its antigen is undetermined. This CDR3 is 16 amino acids long. Germline V gives CDR1 MNHEY, CDR2 SMNVEV (reference sequence). The V segment lost 5 bases and the J segment 6 bases; nucleotides outside the gene matches: 13. The data were taken from a study of T cell responses to AZD1222 COVID-19 vaccine. Overall study findings and caveats: A rise in Spike-specific TCR breadth and depth followed two AZD1222 doses. White British donors predominated, females outnumbered males, and clonal diversity was possibly underestimated.

Method: immunoSEQ multiplex PCR; TCRdb's copy keeps in-frame clones and lacks some. The sample has 75,000 to 100,000 clones; over 75% are singletons. The V and J genes are TRBV27 and TRBJ2-7; 10 bases map to TRBD2. Specimen: peripheral blood, collected on day 0 of AZD1222 vaccination. The source is an adult in good health. The CDR3 DNA follows: TGTGCCAGCAGTCCCGCGGGGCTAGCGGGGGTTACCGAGCAGTACTTC. This gives the protein CASSPAGLAGVTEQYF.